This TCR beta chain stems from a study of cytomegalovirus exposure and HLA in healthy donors. Study outcomes and limitations: High specificity and sensitivity for cytomegalovirus status were reported for the classifier.

60 Vbeta and 13 Jbeta primers were used in PCR. Produced via immunoSEQ multiplex PCR; TCRdb's table is partial and in-frame only. The table shows more than 65,000 clones, with roughly four fifths occurring only once. The CDR3 contains 20 residues. CDR1 is LNHNV and CDR2 is YYDKDF in the germline V gene (reference sequence). V was shortened by 0 bases and J by 0 bases, with 22 bases between the two germline ends. This clone was seen a few times. Its specificity is not known. The material sequenced was PBMCs. The source is a man younger than 35 in good health and CMV-seronegative. The rearrangement links TRBV15 to TRBJ2-3; unclear D gene. For the CDR3, the DNA is TGTGCCACCAGCAGAGATCGTCCCCTAGTACGCACGTCTAGCACAGATACGCAGTATTTT. Its translation is CATSRDRPLVRTSSTDTQYF.